This entry concerns a single T cell receptor beta chain. A read error may account for a junction end that differs from germline. The record originates from a study of shared clonotypes between healthy human individuals. Sequencing was performed with immunoSEQ multiplex PCR; in TCRdb, only in-frame clones are kept and a portion is missing. The data contain over a million clones, around 97% of them singletons. Germline CDR1 reads SGHRS; CDR2 reads YFSETQ. This CDR3 is 11 amino acids long. The source is a man aged 25-45 years in good health. Sequencing was performed on naive CD4+ T cells sorted from blood. Subset reported: CD45RA+ positively selected. V and J are TRBV5-1 and TRBJ1-1; the D is unclear. The CDR3 DNA is TGCGCCAGCAGCTTGGCCTGGGATCAAGTCTTT. Its translation: CASSLAWDQVF.